The present T cell receptor beta chain was sequenced within a study of cytomegalovirus exposure and HLA in healthy donors. For the study at large: An earlier analysis identified under 130 million unique TCR beta sequences in 150 million to 200 million T cells.

13 Jbeta primers and 60 Vbeta primers were used for the PCR. Repertoires were generated with immunoSEQ multiplex PCR, while TCRdb's copy carries only in-frame clones and drops some. The sample has 75,000 to 80,000 clones; around three quarters are singletons. With regard to this clone: Its antigen is currently unknown.

This CDR3 is 13 amino acids long. Germline V gives CDR1 GTSNPN, CDR2 SVGIG (reference sequence). Study results and caveats: HLA allele associations emerged for around 16,000 TCR beta sequences in a later analysis, at 0.05 false discovery rate. For TCR beta chains, V- and J-gene trimming was later linked to a missense DCLRE1C variant. With DRB1 most and HLA-C fewest, TCR association rates differed between HLA loci in a later analysis.

The gene calls are TRBV30 and TRBJ2-5; tentatively, D is TRBD1 (6 bases). The DNA end is a closer match to TRBJ2-7, so the J assignment may be wrong. The receptor was isolated from a male donor in good health and CMV-seronegative. Source material: PBMCs. For the CDR3, the DNA is TGTGCCTGGGTGGACAGCCGCCTTGTCGAGCAGTACTTC. Protein product: CAWVDSRLVEQYF.